This TCR beta chain was sequenced in a study of blood T cell repertoires in COVID-19. About the study: Samples of COVID-19 (acute and convalescent) were obtained from the United States, Italy and Spain. PBMCs, B-cell-depleted T cells, or T cells were the source of the cDNA or gDNA that made up the material.

As processed by the authors: Amplification with reference gene primers provided the estimates of nucleated cell counts. Repertoires were generated with immunoSEQ multiplex PCR, while TCRdb's copy carries only in-frame clones and drops some. V, J and clone size are taken as reported in that table, and D and trimming were inferred from the DNA itself. The table records over 100,000 clones, just under 90% of them present only once. Germline loops: CDR1 SGHDT, CDR2 YYEEEE. Trimming took 4 bases from V and 4 from J, leaving 15 bases between them. The CDR3 is 15 amino acids. The origin of this receptor is a human donor in a cohort sampled during active COVID-19. This chain connects TRBV5-6 to TRBJ2-1; no firm D call. The sequenced sample consisted of peripheral blood. The CDR3 region has the DNA TGTGCCAGCAGCCTGGACGGTCCAGGTTACAATGAGCAGTTCTTC. Translating gives CASSLDGPGYNEQFF.